The entry below gives a single TCR beta chain sequence along with its context. This entry belongs to a study of blood T cell repertoires in COVID-19. Across the study: T cells, B-cell-depleted T cells, or PBMCs provided the cDNA or gDNA that served as material.

How the authors handled the data: Quantification of nucleated cells was approximated via reference gene primer amplification. Produced via immunoSEQ multiplex PCR; TCRdb's table is partial and in-frame only. V and J calls and clone size come straight from that table; D and trimming were deduced from the DNA. Of under 150,000 clones in the sample, 65% to 90% are singletons; the top ten hold approximately 2.2%. Study members were between 18 and 89 years old and lived in 24 US regions. What the recovered Cohort 3 donors had was two negative PCRs, clearance, or symptom resolution. V was shortened by 0 bases and J by 0 bases, with 7 bases between the two germline ends. From germline, CDR1 is LNHNV and CDR2 YYDKDF (reference sequence). The CDR3 contains 15 residues.

The source material was PBMCs or T cells enriched from blood (not recorded which). V usage is TRBV15 and J usage is TRBJ2-3; D gene ambiguous. This TCR came from a woman aged 50 to 60 who had recovered from COVID-19. The CDR3 DNA is TGTGCCACCAGCAGAGATATCAGGAGCACAGATACGCAGTATTTT. Protein product: CATSRDIRSTDTQYF.